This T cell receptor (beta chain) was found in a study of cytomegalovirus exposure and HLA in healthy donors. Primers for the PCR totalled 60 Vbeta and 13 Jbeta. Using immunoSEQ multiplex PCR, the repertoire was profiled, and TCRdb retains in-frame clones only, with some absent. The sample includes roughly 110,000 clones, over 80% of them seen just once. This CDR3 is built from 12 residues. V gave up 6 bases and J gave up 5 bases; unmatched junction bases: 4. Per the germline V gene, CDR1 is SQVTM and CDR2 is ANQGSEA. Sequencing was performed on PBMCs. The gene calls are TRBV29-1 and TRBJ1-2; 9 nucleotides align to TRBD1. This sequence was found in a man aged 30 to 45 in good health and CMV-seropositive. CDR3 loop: CSVPTGGYGYTF. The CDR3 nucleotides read TGCAGCGTGCCGACAGGGGGATATGGCTACACCTTC.